A selection of T cell receptor beta chains follows, all from one sample in a study of blood T cell repertoires in COVID-19. The protocol was immunoSEQ multiplex PCR, while the TCRdb copy is restricted to in-frame clones and leaves out a portion. Among under 200,000 clones listed, around 84% were seen once. What was sequenced was PBMCs or T cells enriched from blood (not recorded which). All receptors come from a woman aged 45-59 years who had recovered from COVID-19. Each CDR3 is given with its conserved first and last residue. The D gene is left open where the match is weak. Rows give clone size only sometimes, using once, few, many, or a class for an expanded clone.

>13|-|TRBV6-2/TRBV6-3|TRBD1|TRBJ1-2
TGTGCCAGCAGTTATGTTGACAGGGAAGGCTACACCTTC
CASSYVDREGYTF
>13|-|TRBV7-9|TRBD1|TRBJ2-5
TGTGCCAGCAGCCGGGACAGGGCAGAGACCCAGTACTTC
CASSRDRAETQYF
>19|-|TRBV29-1|TRBD2|TRBJ2-1
TGCAGCGTCCAAGGGAGGCGTCTAGCGGGGGGAAGCTCCTACAATGAGCAGTTCTTC
CSVQGRRLAGGSSYNEQFF
>13|-|TRBV19|-|TRBJ2-3
TGTGCCAGTAGTATACAAGGGGGAGATACGCAGTATTTT
CASSIQGGDTQYF
>14|-|TRBV28|-|TRBJ1-1
TGTGCCAGCGCCTGGGGGGGGCGGTACACTGAAGCTTTCTTT
CASAWGGRYTEAFF
>13|-|TRBV28|TRBD1|TRBJ1-6
TGTGCCGCACAGGGGCCTTATAATTCACCCCTCCACTTT
CAAQGPYNSPLHF
>16|-|TRBV7-2|TRBD1|TRBJ2-1
TGTGCCAGCAGCTTAGTTGGGACAGGGACCTACAATGAGCAGTTCTTC
CASSLVGTGTYNEQFF
>18|-|TRBV6-2/TRBV6-3|TRBD1|TRBJ2-6
TGTGCCAGCAGTTACGCGGGACAGGGGAGCTCTGGGGCCAACGTCCTGACTTTC
CASSYAGQGSSGANVLTF
>14|-|TRBV18|-|TRBJ1-2
TGTGCCAGCTCGAAGAGTGACAGGAACTATGGCTACACCTTC
CASSKSDRNYGYTF
>13|-|TRBV6-5|TRBD2|TRBJ2-3
TGTGCGCCGGTTAGCGGGGACACAGATACGCAGTATTTT
CAPVSGDTDTQYF
>12|-|TRBV7-9|-|TRBJ2-7
TGTGCCAGCAGCTTTGCCGACAGCGAGCAGTACTTC
CASSFADSEQYF
>16|once|TRBV4-3|TRBD2|TRBJ2-2
TGCGCCAGCAGCCTTCGGGGCGGGAGTTTCTCCGGGGAGCTGTTTTTT
CASSLRGGSFSGELFF
>14|-|TRBV19|-|TRBJ1-5
TGTGCCAGTAGTACGCCTCAGGGGAATCAGCCCCAGCATTTT
CASSTPQGNQPQHF
>15|-|TRBV3-1/TRBV3-2|-|TRBJ1-2
TGTGCCAGCAGCCAAGCGGGACACCCCATCTATGGCTACACCTTC
CASSQAGHPIYGYTF
>14|once|TRBV12-5|TRBD1|TRBJ1-4
TGTGCTAGTGGTGCGGGACAGGCCTATGAAAAACTGTTTTTT
CASGAGQAYEKLFF
>15|-|TRBV18|-|TRBJ2-7
TGTGCCAGCTCACCATCGCAGGGGGGTATCTACGAGCAGTACTTC
CASSPSQGGIYEQYF
>19|once|TRBV5-1|-|TRBJ1-1
TGCGCCAGCAGCTTGGTAGTCGGTCAGGCTCAAGGAAAGAACACTGAAGCTTTCTTT
CASSLVVGQAQGKNTEAFF
>15|-|TRBV18|TRBD1|TRBJ2-5
TGTGCCAGCTCAACGGGGACAGGGGCCCAAGAGACCCAGTACTTC
CASSTGTGAQETQYF
>13|-|TRBV11-3|-|TRBJ2-2
TGTGCCAGCAGCTTAGATCAGACCGGGGAGCTGTTTTTT
CASSLDQTGELFF
>13|few|TRBV28|-|TRBJ2-1
TGTGCCAGCACCGGGAATGTCTACAATGAGCAGTTCTTC
CASTGNVYNEQFF
>15|-|TRBV11-3|-|TRBJ2-7
TGTGCCAGCGGACTTGTTTCGGGTTCCGCCTACGAGCAGTACTTC
CASGLVSGSAYEQYF
>14|few|TRBV19|-|TRBJ1-3
TGTGCCAGTAGTCAAGAGTTCTCTGGAAACACCATATATTTT
CASSQEFSGNTIYF
>12|once|TRBV5-8|TRBD2|TRBJ2-1
TGTGCCAGCAGCTTCCAGCGGGAGTATAAGTTCTTC
CASSFQREYKFF
>14|-|TRBV10-3|TRBD1|TRBJ2-7
TGTGCCATCCGCGGGACAGGGGCCACCTACGAGCAGTACTTC
CAIRGTGATYEQYF
>15|-|TRBV5-1|-|TRBJ1-1
TGCGCCAGCAGCTTGGGTGGACACAGGAACACTGAAGCTTTCTTT
CASSLGGHRNTEAFF
>16|-|TRBV7-2|TRBD1|TRBJ2-4
TGTGCCAGCAGCCCAGGGGGGACAGGGCCCAAAAACATTCAGTACTTC
CASSPGGTGPKNIQYF
>13|-|TRBV3-1/TRBV3-2|-|TRBJ1-2
TGTGCCAGCAGCCAAGACCTTGTCTCTGGCTACACCTTC
CASSQDLVSGYTF
>12|-|TRBV11-3|-|TRBJ1-1
TGTGCCAGCAGCTTAGCCCCGGCGGTAGCTTTCTTT
CASSLAPAVAFF
>15|once|TRBV6-5|-|TRBJ1-4
TGTGCCAGCAGTTACAGGGGTTTGACTAATGAAAAACTGTTTTTT
CASSYRGLTNEKLFF
>13|-|TRBV6-5|-|TRBJ1-1
TGTGCCAACTCTAGGGAGCTGGTCACTGAAGCTTTCTTT
CANSRELVTEAFF
>14|-|TRBV19|-|TRBJ2-2
TGTGCCAGTAGTATAGAGGCAGGGCCCGGGGAGCTGTTTTTT
CASSIEAGPGELFF
>15|-|TRBV7-8|TRBD1|TRBJ2-7
TGTGCCAGCAGCCCGCGATTGGGACAGATCTACGAGCAGTACTTC
CASSPRLGQIYEQYF
>13|-|TRBV11-3|-|TRBJ2-5
TGTGCCAGCAGCGAGTTGGCGGGAAAGACCCAGTACTTC
CASSELAGKTQYF
>13|-|TRBV5-1|-|TRBJ1-1
TGCGCCAGCAGGGGACTCCTGAACACTGAAGCTTTCTTT
CASRGLLNTEAFF
>15|-|TRBV7-8|TRBD1|TRBJ1-6
TGTGCCAGCAGCTCCACCGGGACAGGGGGTTCACCCCTCCACTTT
CASSSTGTGGSPLHF
>16|-|TRBV11-2|TRBD2|TRBJ2-3
TGTGCCAGCAGCTTAGGACCTAGCGGGGGCACAGATACGCAGTATTTT
CASSLGPSGGTDTQYF
>15|-|TRBV28|-|TRBJ1-2
TGTGCCAGCAGTTCCTTCCCGACAGATAACTATGGCTACACCTTC
CASSSFPTDNYGYTF
>14|-|TRBV3-1/TRBV3-2|-|TRBJ2-1
TGTGCCAGCAGCCAAGCCCCTCCCGCGGGGGCCCAGTTCTTC
CASSQAPPAGAQFF
>16|-|TRBV5-1|TRBD1|TRBJ1-1
TGCGCCAGCCGACCGGGACAGGGAGTTTTGAACACTGAAGCTTTCTTT
CASRPGQGVLNTEAFF
>15|-|TRBV6-5|-|TRBJ1-5
TGTGCCAGCACCCGACAGGACCTCATAAATCAGCCCCAGCATTTT
CASTRQDLINQPQHF
>11|-|TRBV20-1|-|TRBJ1-4
TGCAGTGCTAGGGCGGGGGAAAAACTGTTTTTT
CSARAGEKLFF
>15|-|TRBV7-2|TRBD1|TRBJ2-7
TGTGCCAGCAGCCCAACCGGGACAGGGGGCAACGAGCAGTACTTC
CASSPTGTGGNEQYF
>13|-|TRBV5-1|TRBD1|TRBJ1-1
TGCGCCAGCAGCTGGACAGGGGGCACTGAAGCTTTCTTT
CASSWTGGTEAFF
>14|-|TRBV19|TRBD1|TRBJ1-2
TGTGCCAGTAGTCCGACAGGGTACAGCTATGGCTACACCTTC
CASSPTGYSYGYTF
>12|-|TRBV10-2|-|TRBJ1-2
TGCGCCAGCAGGACCGACAGCTATGGCTACACCTTC
CASRTDSYGYTF
>14|-|TRBV7-6|-|TRBJ1-6
TGTGCCAGCAGCCGTGGAGAGGGTAATTCACCCCTCCACTTT
CASSRGEGNSPLHF
>18|-|TRBV6-2/TRBV6-3|TRBD1|TRBJ1-6
TGTGCCAGCAGTAATCCCCGGGACAGGGAAAGCAGCAATTCACCCCTCCACTTT
CASSNPRDRESSNSPLHF
>17|-|TRBV7-2|TRBD1|TRBJ1-3
TGTGCCAGCAGCCAGGCGACAGGGGGCAGCTCTGGAAACACCATATATTTT
CASSQATGGSSGNTIYF
>13|-|TRBV15|-|TRBJ1-2
TGTGCCACCAGCAGAGATGGCAGATATGGCTACACCTTC
CATSRDGRYGYTF
>14|-|TRBV29-1|-|TRBJ1-1
TGCAGCGGTATGTCCGGGACAACCAACACTGAAGCTTTCTTT
CSGMSGTTNTEAFF
>15|-|TRBV28|TRBD1|TRBJ2-7
TGTGCCAGCAGTCCTCCCGGACAGGGTGGTATCGAGCAGTACTTC
CASSPPGQGGIEQYF
>14|-|TRBV6-5|TRBD2|TRBJ2-1
TGTGCCAGCAGTCGACTAGCGGAGAACAATGAGCAGTTCTTC
CASSRLAENNEQFF
>14|-|TRBV12-2|-|TRBJ2-7
TGTGCAAGTCGCTTAGTTGGACAGTACTACGAGCAGTACTTC
CASRLVGQYYEQYF
>16|-|TRBV7-2|-|TRBJ1-5
TGTGCCAGCACCTCACGAGACGGGGGAAGCAATCAGCCCCAGCATTTT
CASTSRDGGSNQPQHF
>15|once|TRBV27|-|TRBJ2-6
TGTGCCAGCAGTTTAGAGGGGGCTGGGGCCAACGTCCTGACTTTC
CASSLEGAGANVLTF
>15|-|TRBV11-2|TRBD1|TRBJ2-3
TGTGCCAGCAGCCGGACAGGGCCTTATGAAAATACGCAGTATTTT
CASSRTGPYENTQYF